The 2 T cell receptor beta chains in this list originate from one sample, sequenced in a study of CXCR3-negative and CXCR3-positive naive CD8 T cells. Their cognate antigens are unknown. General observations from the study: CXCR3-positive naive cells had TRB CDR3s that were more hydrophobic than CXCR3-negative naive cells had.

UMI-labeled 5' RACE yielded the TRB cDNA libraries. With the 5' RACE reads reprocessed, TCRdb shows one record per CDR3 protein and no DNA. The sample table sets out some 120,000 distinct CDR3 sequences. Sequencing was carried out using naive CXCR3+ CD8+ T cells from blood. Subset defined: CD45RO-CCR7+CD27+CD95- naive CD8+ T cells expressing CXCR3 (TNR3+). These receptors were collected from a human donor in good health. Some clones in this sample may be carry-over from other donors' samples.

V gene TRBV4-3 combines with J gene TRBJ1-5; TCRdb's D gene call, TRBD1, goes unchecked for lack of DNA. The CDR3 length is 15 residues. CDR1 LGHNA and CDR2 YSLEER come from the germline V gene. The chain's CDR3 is CASSQRMGVTQPQHF.

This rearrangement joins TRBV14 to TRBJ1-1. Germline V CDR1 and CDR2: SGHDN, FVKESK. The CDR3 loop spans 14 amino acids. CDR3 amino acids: CASSQVAGALEAFF.